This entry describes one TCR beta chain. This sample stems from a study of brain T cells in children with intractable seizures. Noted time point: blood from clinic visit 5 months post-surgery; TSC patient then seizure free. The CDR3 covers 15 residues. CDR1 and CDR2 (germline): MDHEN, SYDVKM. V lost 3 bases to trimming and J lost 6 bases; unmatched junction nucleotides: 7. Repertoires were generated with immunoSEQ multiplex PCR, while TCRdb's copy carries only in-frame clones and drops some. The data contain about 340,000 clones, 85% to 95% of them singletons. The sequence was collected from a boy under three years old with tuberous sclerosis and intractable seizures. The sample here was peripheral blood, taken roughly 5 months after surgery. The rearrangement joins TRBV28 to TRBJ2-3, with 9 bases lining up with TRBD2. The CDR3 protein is CASSLWREGSDTQYF. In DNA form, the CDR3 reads TGTGCCAGCAGTTTGTGGCGGGAGGGGTCCGATACGCAGTATTTT.